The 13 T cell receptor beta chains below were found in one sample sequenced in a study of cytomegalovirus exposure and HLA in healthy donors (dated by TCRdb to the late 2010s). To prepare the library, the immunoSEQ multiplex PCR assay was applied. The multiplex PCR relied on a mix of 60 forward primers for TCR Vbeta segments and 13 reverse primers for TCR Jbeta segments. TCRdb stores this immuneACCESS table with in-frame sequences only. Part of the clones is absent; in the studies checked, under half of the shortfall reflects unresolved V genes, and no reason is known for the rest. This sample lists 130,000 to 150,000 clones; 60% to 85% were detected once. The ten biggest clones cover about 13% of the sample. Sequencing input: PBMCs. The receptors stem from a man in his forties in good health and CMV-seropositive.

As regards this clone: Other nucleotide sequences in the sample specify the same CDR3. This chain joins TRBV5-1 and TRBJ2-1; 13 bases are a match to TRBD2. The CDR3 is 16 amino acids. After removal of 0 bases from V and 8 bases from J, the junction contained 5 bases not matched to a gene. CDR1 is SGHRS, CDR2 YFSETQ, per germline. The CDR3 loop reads CASSLGGTSGIDEQFF. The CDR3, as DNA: TGCGCCAGCAGCTTGGGTGGGACTAGCGGGATCGATGAGCAGTTCTTC.

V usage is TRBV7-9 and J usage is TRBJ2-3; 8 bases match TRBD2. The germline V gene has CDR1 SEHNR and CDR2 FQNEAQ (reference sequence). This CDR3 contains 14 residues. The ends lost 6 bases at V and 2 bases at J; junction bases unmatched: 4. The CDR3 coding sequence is TGTGCCAGCAGTAAGCGGGAGAACACAGATACGCAGTATTTT. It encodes CASSKRENTDTQYF.

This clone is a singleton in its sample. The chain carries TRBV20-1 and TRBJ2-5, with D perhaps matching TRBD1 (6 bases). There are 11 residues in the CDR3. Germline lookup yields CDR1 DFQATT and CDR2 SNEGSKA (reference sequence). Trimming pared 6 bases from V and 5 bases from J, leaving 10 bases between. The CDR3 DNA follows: TGCAGTGCCAGGGGTATGGAGACCCAGTACTTC. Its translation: CSARGMETQYF.

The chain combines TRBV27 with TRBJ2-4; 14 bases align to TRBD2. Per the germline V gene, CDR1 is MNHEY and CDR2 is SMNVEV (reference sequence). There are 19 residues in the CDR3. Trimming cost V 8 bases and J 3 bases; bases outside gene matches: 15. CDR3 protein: CASRNSGTSGRRGKNIQYF. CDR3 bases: TGTGCCAGCCGGAACTCCGGGACTAGCGGGAGAAGGGGCAAAAACATTCAGTACTTC.

CDR3 loop: CASSVDTGPRETQYF. CDR3 bases: TGTGCCAGCAGCGTAGATACAGGGCCCAGGGAGACCCAGTACTTC. The V and J genes are TRBV9 and TRBJ2-5; possible D gene TRBD1, 6 bases. The CDR3 totals 15 residues. The V and J ends lost 0 bases and 5 bases respectively, with 14 bases between them. Germline V gene data show CDR1 as SGDLS and CDR2 as YYNGEE.

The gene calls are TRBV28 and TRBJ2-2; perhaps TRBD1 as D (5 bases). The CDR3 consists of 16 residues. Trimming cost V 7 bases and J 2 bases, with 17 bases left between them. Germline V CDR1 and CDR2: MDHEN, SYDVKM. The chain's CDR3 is CASIPTVIPNTGELFF. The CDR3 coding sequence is TGTGCCAGCATCCCGACAGTAATCCCTAACACCGGGGAGCTGTTTTTT.

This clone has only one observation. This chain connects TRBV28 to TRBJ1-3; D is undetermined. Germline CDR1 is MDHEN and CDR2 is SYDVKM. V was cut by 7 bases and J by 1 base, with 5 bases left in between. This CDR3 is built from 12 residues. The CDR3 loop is CASTGSGNTIYF. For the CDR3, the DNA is TGTGCCAGCACCGGGTCTGGAAACACCATATATTTT.

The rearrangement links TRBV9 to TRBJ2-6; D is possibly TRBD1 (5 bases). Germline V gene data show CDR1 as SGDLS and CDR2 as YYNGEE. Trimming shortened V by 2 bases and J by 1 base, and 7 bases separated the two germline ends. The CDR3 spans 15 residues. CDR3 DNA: TGTGCCAGCAGCGTTGCAGGGTCTGGGGCCAACGTCCTGACTTTC. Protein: CASSVAGSGANVLTF.

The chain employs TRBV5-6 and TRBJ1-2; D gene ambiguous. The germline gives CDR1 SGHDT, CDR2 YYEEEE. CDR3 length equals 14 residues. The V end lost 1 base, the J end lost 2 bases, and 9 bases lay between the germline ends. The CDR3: CASSLLVLNYGYTF. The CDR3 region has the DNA TGTGCCAGCAGCTTGTTAGTATTAAACTATGGCTACACCTTC.

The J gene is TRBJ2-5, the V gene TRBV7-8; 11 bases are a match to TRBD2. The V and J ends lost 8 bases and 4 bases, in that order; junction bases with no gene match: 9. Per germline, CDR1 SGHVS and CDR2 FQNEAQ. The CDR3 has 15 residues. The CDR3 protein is CASSTSGSRGETQYF. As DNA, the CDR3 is TGTGCCAGCTCAACTAGCGGGAGCCGGGGAGAGACCCAGTACTTC.

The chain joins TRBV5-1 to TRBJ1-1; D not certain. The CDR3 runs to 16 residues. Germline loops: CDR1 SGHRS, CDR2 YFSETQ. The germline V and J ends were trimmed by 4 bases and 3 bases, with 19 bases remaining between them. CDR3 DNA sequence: TGCGCCAGCAGCAAAGGTGTGGGGTTGAGGGACACTGAAGCTTTCTTT. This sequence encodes CASSKGVGLRDTEAFF.

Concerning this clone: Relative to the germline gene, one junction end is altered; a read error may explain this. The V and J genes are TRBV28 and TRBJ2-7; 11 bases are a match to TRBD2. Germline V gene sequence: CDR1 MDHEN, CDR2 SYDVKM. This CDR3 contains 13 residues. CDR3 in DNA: TGTGCCAGCAGTCTCACTAGCGGGAGAGGTTCGAACTTC. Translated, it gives CASSLTSGRGSNF.

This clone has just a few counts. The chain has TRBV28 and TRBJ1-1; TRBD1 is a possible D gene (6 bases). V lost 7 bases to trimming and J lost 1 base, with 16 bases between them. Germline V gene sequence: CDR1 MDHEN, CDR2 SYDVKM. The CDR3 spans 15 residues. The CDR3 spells CASNPGGATNTEAFF. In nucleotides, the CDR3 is TGTGCCAGCAACCCTGGGGGGGCGACGAACACTGAAGCTTTCTTT. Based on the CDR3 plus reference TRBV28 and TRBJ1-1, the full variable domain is DVKVTQSSRYLVKRTGEKVFLECVQDMDHENMFWYRQDPGLGLRLIYFSYDVKMKEKGDIPEGYSVSREKKERFSLILESASTNQTSMYLCASNPGGATNTEAFFGQGTRLTVV.